This entry describes one T cell receptor beta chain. Libraries were prepared by immunoSEQ multiplex PCR; TCRdb keeps only in-frame clonotypes and omits some of them. The sample comprises roughly 380,000 clones, more than 85% of which are singletons, and around 3% rests with the top ten. This entry belongs to a study of blood T cell repertoires in COVID-19. On the study more broadly: From the United States, Italy and Spain came samples of acute and convalescent COVID-19. PBMCs, B-cell-depleted T cells, or T cells provided the cDNA or gDNA that made up the material.

The germline V and J ends were trimmed by 5 bases and 1 base, with 9 bases remaining between them. The CDR3 is 14 amino acids. Germline CDR1 reads LNHDA; CDR2 reads SQIVND (reference sequence). Recruits, aged about 18 to 100 years, lived in 24 US areas. Participants' own reports of clinical history determined their cohort assignment. The origin of this receptor is a woman in her twenties or thirties who had recovered from COVID-19. Input material: PBMCs or T cells enriched from blood (not recorded which). The V and J genes are TRBV19 and TRBJ2-1, with D possibly matching TRBD2 (5 bases). This CDR3 is CASSVGDSYNEQFF. The CDR3 DNA is TGTGCCAGTAGTGTCGGGGATTCCTACAATGAGCAGTTCTTC.